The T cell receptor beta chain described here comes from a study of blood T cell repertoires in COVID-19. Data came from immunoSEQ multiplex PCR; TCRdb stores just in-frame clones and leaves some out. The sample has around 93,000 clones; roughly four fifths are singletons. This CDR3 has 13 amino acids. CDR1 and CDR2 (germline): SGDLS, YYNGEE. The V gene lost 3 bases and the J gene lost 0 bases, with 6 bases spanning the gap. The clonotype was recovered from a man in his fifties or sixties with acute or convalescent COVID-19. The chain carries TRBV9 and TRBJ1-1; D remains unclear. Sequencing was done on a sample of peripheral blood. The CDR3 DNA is TGTGCCAGCAGCGGGCAGGTGAACACTGAAGCTTTCTTT. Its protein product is CASSGQVNTEAFF.